The clone carrying this T cell receptor (beta chain) was counted only a few times. The antigen is unknown. These data are taken from a study of identical twins. Study-level results: Potential partial confounding of zero-insertion analyses by invariant MAIT and iNKT cells was noted. Whereas memory repertoires showed no such difference, abundant cord blood beta clonotypes carried fewer insertions.

CDR1 and CDR2 (germline): SGDLS, YYNGEE. This CDR3 spans 15 amino acids. The germline V and J ends were trimmed by 3 bases and 4 bases, with 14 bases remaining between them. TCRdb ran MiXCR on the 5' RACE reads and lists one entry per CDR3 protein. The sample includes fewer than 250,000 distinct CDR3 sequences, less than 20% of them seen just once. The same sample was also studied in work on T cells expressing NK-cell markers. According to that study: The authors derived TCR beta repertoires from sorted CD3+CD56+NKG2C+, CD3+CD56+NKG2C- and CD3+CD56-NKG2C+ T cells. Specificity for HCMV among expanded NKG2C+ T cell clones was not established.

The chain links TRBV9 to TRBJ1-5, with D uncertain. The sample was CD8+ T cells sorted from blood. This TCR was recovered from a woman aged 18-35 years in good health. The CDR3 sequence: CASSATDISNQPQHF. CDR3 in DNA: TGTGCCAGCAGCGCTACAGATATTTCTAATCAGCCCCAGCATTTT.